This is a list of T cell receptor beta chains from one sample in a study of T cells in Graves' hyperthyroidism and ophthalmopathy. TCRdb called the multiplex PCR reads again in MiXCR, with one record for every CDR3 protein. The data hold under 650,000 distinct CDR3 sequences, with about a sixth observed a single time. Specimen: blood. These receptors all stem from a woman aged 30 to 39 with Graves' hyperthyroidism. Each CDR3 is given with its conserved first and last residue. The order of the fields is CDR3 protein, CDR3 DNA, D gene, clone size, V gene, J gene. D genes are given only for firm matches. Clone size is given for some rows only: seen once, a few or many times, or a class if the clone is expanded.

CDR3 protein: CASSSSLAGETGELFF; CDR3 DNA: TGTGCCAGCAGTTCGTCACTAGCGGGAGAAACCGGGGAGCTGTTTTTT; D gene: TRBD2; clone size: .; V gene: TRBV27; J gene: TRBJ2-2
CDR3 protein: CASRGTGGSQPQHF; CDR3 DNA: TGTGCCAGTAGGGGGACAGGGGGAAGTCAGCCCCAGCATTTT; D gene: TRBD1; clone size: .; V gene: TRBV19; J gene: TRBJ1-5
CDR3 protein: CSARGLAGAMVGELFF; CDR3 DNA: TGCAGTGCTCGGGGACTAGCGGGAGCGATGGTCGGGGAGCTGTTTTTT; D gene: TRBD2; clone size: few; V gene: TRBV20-1; J gene: TRBJ2-2
CDR3 protein: CSATQSTGGVYNEQFF; CDR3 DNA: TGCAGTGCTACCCAGTCCACCGGGGGGGTCTACAATGAGCAGTTCTTC; D gene: TRBD2; clone size: many; V gene: TRBV20-1; J gene: TRBJ2-1
CDR3 protein: CASSPTAGGLELFF; CDR3 DNA: TGTGCCAGCAGTCCCACAGCGGGAGGGCTGGAGCTGTTTTTT; D gene: TRBD2; clone size: few; V gene: TRBV27; J gene: TRBJ2-2
CDR3 protein: CASRPGRPGELFF; CDR3 DNA: TGTGCCAGCAGACCCGGGAGGCCCGGGGAGCTGTTTTTT; D gene: TRBD2; clone size: few; V gene: TRBV12-3/TRBV12-4; J gene: TRBJ2-2
CDR3 protein: CASRPAAGSGAKNIQYF; CDR3 DNA: TGTGCCAGCAGACCCGCAGCGGGCTCTGGGGCCAAAAACATTCAGTACTTC; D gene: .; clone size: many; V gene: TRBV7-9; J gene: TRBJ2-4
CDR3 protein: CAIRTGGYTEAFF; CDR3 DNA: TGTGCCATTCGGACAGGGGGTTACACTGAAGCTTTCTTT; D gene: TRBD1; clone size: .; V gene: TRBV10-3; J gene: TRBJ1-1
CDR3 protein: CAWSAGQGSNQPQHF; CDR3 DNA: TGTGCCTGGAGTGCAGGACAGGGAAGCAATCAGCCCCAGCATTTT; D gene: TRBD1; clone size: many; V gene: TRBV30; J gene: TRBJ1-5
CDR3 protein: CASSLEVSQVETQYF; CDR3 DNA: TGCGCCAGCAGCTTGGAAGTCTCGCAGGTAGAGACCCAGTACTTC; D gene: .; clone size: many; V gene: TRBV5-1; J gene: TRBJ2-5
CDR3 protein: CASKVGQSTNEKLFF; CDR3 DNA: TGTGCCAGCAAAGTCGGACAGTCGACGAATGAAAAACTGTTTTTT; D gene: .; clone size: many; V gene: TRBV2; J gene: TRBJ1-4
CDR3 protein: CASSPSALSRNEQFF; CDR3 DNA: TGTGCCAGCAGCCCCAGTGCGTTGTCGAGGAATGAGCAGTTCTTC; D gene: .; clone size: many; V gene: TRBV7-9; J gene: TRBJ2-1
CDR3 protein: CSAAANGGQKNQPQHF; CDR3 DNA: TGCAGTGCTGCCGCCAATGGGGGGCAGAAGAATCAGCCCCAGCATTTT; D gene: .; clone size: few; V gene: TRBV20-1; J gene: TRBJ1-5
CDR3 protein: CASRDSPHTQYF; CDR3 DNA: TGTGCCAGCAGAGACAGTCCGCATACGCAGTATTTT; D gene: .; clone size: many; V gene: TRBV28; J gene: TRBJ2-3
CDR3 protein: CASSFGPMRNTEALF; CDR3 DNA: TGTGCCAGCAGTTTCGGACCTATGAGGAACACTGAAGCTCTCTTT; D gene: .; clone size: .; V gene: TRBV28; J gene: TRBJ1-1
CDR3 protein: CASSDTGGWGKNIQYF; CDR3 DNA: TGTGCCAGCAGTGACACAGGGGGCTGGGGCAAAAACATTCAGTACTTC; D gene: TRBD1; clone size: few; V gene: TRBV6-1; J gene: TRBJ2-4
CDR3 protein: CATSEGVYEQYF; CDR3 DNA: TGTGCCACCAGTGAGGGGGTTTACGAGCAGTACTTC; D gene: .; clone size: .; V gene: TRBV24-1; J gene: TRBJ2-7
CDR3 protein: CSAREYGGVNGYTF; CDR3 DNA: TGCAGTGCTAGAGAGTACGGGGGAGTGAATGGCTACACCTTC; D gene: .; clone size: .; V gene: TRBV20-1; J gene: TRBJ1-2
CDR3 protein: CASSFASPSGEQYF; CDR3 DNA: TGTGCCAGCAGCTTTGCTAGCCCCTCGGGCGAGCAGTACTTC; D gene: .; clone size: many; V gene: TRBV7-2; J gene: TRBJ2-7
CDR3 protein: CASSLLAGVKNNEQFF; CDR3 DNA: TGTGCCAGCAGCCTGCTAGCGGGAGTAAAGAACAATGAGCAGTTCTTC; D gene: TRBD2; clone size: many; V gene: TRBV7-3; J gene: TRBJ2-1
CDR3 protein: CSARDVDTEAFF; CDR3 DNA: TGCAGTGCTAGAGACGTTGACACTGAAGCTTTCTTT; D gene: .; clone size: many; V gene: TRBV20-1; J gene: TRBJ1-1
CDR3 protein: CASSNDRAGNTIYF; CDR3 DNA: TGTGCCAGCAGCAACGACAGGGCTGGAAACACCATATATTTT; D gene: TRBD1; clone size: .; V gene: TRBV7-3; J gene: TRBJ1-3
CDR3 protein: CALDSHYGYTF; CDR3 DNA: TGTGCCCTCGACAGCCACTATGGCTACACCTTC; D gene: .; clone size: many; V gene: TRBV30; J gene: TRBJ1-2
CDR3 protein: CASSLRLAGEGNEQFF; CDR3 DNA: TGTGCCAGCAGCCTCCGACTAGCGGGAGAAGGCAATGAGCAGTTCTTC; D gene: TRBD2; clone size: few; V gene: TRBV14; J gene: TRBJ2-1
CDR3 protein: CASSQDEGNTEAFF; CDR3 DNA: TGTGCCAGCAGCCAAGATGAGGGGAACACTGAAGCTTTCTTT; D gene: .; clone size: many; V gene: TRBV3-1; J gene: TRBJ1-1
CDR3 protein: CASSLTSGGKWEQYF; CDR3 DNA: TGCGCCAGCAGCTTGACCTCAGGGGGCAAATGGGAGCAGTACTTC; D gene: TRBD1; clone size: few; V gene: TRBV5-1; J gene: TRBJ2-7
CDR3 protein: CASPTSNTEAFF; CDR3 DNA: TGTGCCAGCCCGACGTCGAACACTGAAGCTTTCTTT; D gene: .; clone size: .; V gene: TRBV6-2/TRBV6-3; J gene: TRBJ1-1
CDR3 protein: CSGRQGNSGNTIYF; CDR3 DNA: TGCAGTGGTAGGCAGGGGAACTCTGGAAACACCATATATTTT; D gene: .; clone size: .; V gene: TRBV20-1; J gene: TRBJ1-3
CDR3 protein: CASSPRPSSYEQFF; CDR3 DNA: TGTGCCAGCAGCCCCCGTCCCTCCAGTTACGAGCAGTTCTTC; D gene: .; clone size: .; V gene: TRBV7-2; J gene: TRBJ2-1
CDR3 protein: CATSRGKVPGSPLHF; CDR3 DNA: TGTGCCACCAGCAGAGGCAAGGTACCGGGGTCACCCCTCCACTTT; D gene: .; clone size: .; V gene: TRBV15; J gene: TRBJ1-6
CDR3 protein: CAGGQGVFGYTF; CDR3 DNA: TGTGCCGGTGGACAGGGGGTGTTCGGCTACACCTTC; D gene: TRBD1; clone size: few; V gene: TRBV7-9; J gene: TRBJ1-2
CDR3 protein: CASSSTGKQYF; CDR3 DNA: TGTGCCAGCAGCTCGACAGGGAAGCAGTACTTC; D gene: TRBD1; clone size: few; V gene: TRBV5-8; J gene: TRBJ2-7
CDR3 protein: CAWSVAYGYTF; CDR3 DNA: TGTGCCTGGAGTGTAGCATATGGCTACACCTTC; D gene: .; clone size: once; V gene: TRBV30; J gene: TRBJ1-2
CDR3 protein: CASSSIQGGEQYF; CDR3 DNA: TGCGCCAGCAGCTCGATTCAGGGAGGCGAGCAGTACTTC; D gene: .; clone size: few; V gene: TRBV5-1; J gene: TRBJ2-7
CDR3 protein: CSARVPTNKGYGYTF; CDR3 DNA: TGCAGTGCTAGAGTTCCGACAAACAAAGGCTATGGCTACACCTTC; D gene: .; clone size: .; V gene: TRBV20-1; J gene: TRBJ1-2
CDR3 protein: CASKGGTRTDTQYF; CDR3 DNA: TGTGCCAGCAAGGGAGGAACGAGGACAGATACGCAGTATTTT; D gene: .; clone size: many; V gene: TRBV2; J gene: TRBJ2-3
CDR3 protein: CASSEWEWGGSRFTDTQYF; CDR3 DNA: TGTGCCAGCAGTGAATGGGAATGGGGCGGTTCGAGGTTCACAGATACGCAGTATTTT; D gene: .; clone size: .; V gene: TRBV25-1; J gene: TRBJ2-3
CDR3 protein: CASSPGTGGYQPQHF; CDR3 DNA: TGTGCCAGCAGCCCCGGGACAGGGGGCTATCAGCCCCAGCATTTT; D gene: TRBD1; clone size: many; V gene: TRBV3-1; J gene: TRBJ1-5
CDR3 protein: CASRAPGYEQYF; CDR3 DNA: TGTGCCAGCAGGGCCCCGGGCTACGAGCAGTACTTC; D gene: .; clone size: .; V gene: TRBV6-2/TRBV6-3; J gene: TRBJ2-7
CDR3 protein: CASTLKVDTQYF; CDR3 DNA: TGTGCCAGCACCCTAAAGGTAGATACGCAGTATTTT; D gene: .; clone size: many; V gene: TRBV12-3/TRBV12-4; J gene: TRBJ2-3
CDR3 protein: CASSLSGRGLGVYEQYF; CDR3 DNA: TGTGCCAGCAGCTTAAGCGGTCGCGGTTTAGGGGTCTACGAGCAGTACTTC; D gene: .; clone size: .; V gene: TRBV7-2; J gene: TRBJ2-7
CDR3 protein: CASSLPGVSYEQYF; CDR3 DNA: TGTGCCAGCAGTTTACCTGGGGTCTCCTACGAGCAGTACTTC; D gene: .; clone size: few; V gene: TRBV28; J gene: TRBJ2-7
CDR3 protein: CASLRTGVGELFF; CDR3 DNA: TGTGCCAGCTTGAGAACGGGTGTCGGGGAGCTGTTTTTT; D gene: .; clone size: many; V gene: TRBV11-3; J gene: TRBJ2-2
CDR3 protein: CASSLGWDSLGELFF; CDR3 DNA: TGTGCCAGCAGCCTAGGGTGGGACTCTCTCGGGGAGCTGTTTTTT; D gene: .; clone size: .; V gene: TRBV27; J gene: TRBJ2-2
CDR3 protein: CASSWMSNNEQFF; CDR3 DNA: TGTGCCAGCAGCTGGATGTCGAACAATGAGCAGTTCTTC; D gene: .; clone size: many; V gene: TRBV7-2; J gene: TRBJ2-1
CDR3 protein: CASSVVTDTGEPFF; CDR3 DNA: TGTGCCAGCAGCGTAGTGACCGACACCGGGGAGCCGTTTTTT; D gene: .; clone size: .; V gene: TRBV9; J gene: TRBJ2-2
CDR3 protein: CSAPWRGDFGEQFF; CDR3 DNA: TGCAGTGCACCTTGGAGGGGAGATTTCGGTGAGCAGTTCTTC; D gene: .; clone size: many; V gene: TRBV20-1; J gene: TRBJ2-1
CDR3 protein: CASSDGTSLKQYF; CDR3 DNA: TGCGCCAGCAGTGATGGGACTAGCTTAAAGCAGTACTTC; D gene: TRBD2; clone size: few; V gene: TRBV10-1; J gene: TRBJ2-7
CDR3 protein: CSATVGSLSYNEQFF; CDR3 DNA: TGCAGTGCTACCGTGGGGTCCCTCTCCTACAATGAGCAGTTCTTC; D gene: .; clone size: many; V gene: TRBV20-1; J gene: TRBJ2-1
CDR3 protein: CASSIVGGRFYEQYF; CDR3 DNA: TGTGCCAGTAGTATCGTCGGCGGGAGATTCTACGAGCAGTACTTC; D gene: TRBD2; clone size: .; V gene: TRBV19; J gene: TRBJ2-7
CDR3 protein: CASSGDRGHNQPQHF; CDR3 DNA: TGTGCCAGCAGTGGGGACAGGGGGCATAATCAGCCCCAGCATTTT; D gene: TRBD1; clone size: many; V gene: TRBV6-1; J gene: TRBJ1-5
CDR3 protein: CASSLANVQYF; CDR3 DNA: TGCGCCAGCAGCTTGGCCAACGTGCAGTACTTC; D gene: .; clone size: few; V gene: TRBV4-1; J gene: TRBJ2-7
CDR3 protein: CASRPGVAGIADTQYF; CDR3 DNA: TGTGCCAGCAGACCCGGCGTAGCGGGGATCGCAGATACGCAGTATTTT; D gene: TRBD2; clone size: .; V gene: TRBV7-3; J gene: TRBJ2-3
CDR3 protein: CASSLDRGNYNEQFF; CDR3 DNA: TGTGCCAGCAGCCTTGACAGGGGCAATTACAATGAGCAGTTCTTC; D gene: TRBD1; clone size: many; V gene: TRBV7-2; J gene: TRBJ2-1
CDR3 protein: CASSPWGGIASGNTIYF; CDR3 DNA: TGTGCCAGCAGCCCATGGGGGGGGATTGCCTCTGGAAACACCATATATTTT; D gene: .; clone size: .; V gene: TRBV9; J gene: TRBJ1-3
CDR3 protein: CAWTGGYNEQFF; CDR3 DNA: TGTGCCTGGACGGGGGGCTACAATGAGCAGTTCTTC; D gene: TRBD2; clone size: .; V gene: TRBV30; J gene: TRBJ2-1